Only a few counts were recorded for the clone carrying this T cell receptor (beta chain). Its antigen is not identified. Sorting of PBMCs yielded the CD4+ and CD8+ T cells. There are 11 residues in the CDR3. Trimming cost V 1 base and J 4 bases, with 2 bases left between them. Germline lookup yields CDR1 SGHDT and CDR2 YYEEEE. The sample originates from a study of CD8+ T cells in alopecia areata. Points from the study as a whole: Across lesional scalp, and particularly alopecia totalis/universalis, clonality surpassed that of normal scalp.

The authors extracted RNA and reverse transcribed it into cDNA as the sequencing template. Libraries were prepared by immunoSEQ multiplex PCR; TCRdb keeps only in-frame clonotypes and omits some of them. The data contain 85,000 to 110,000 clones, roughly 53% of them singletons. Material for sequencing was CD4+ T cells sorted from blood. The receptor comes from a human donor in good health. J is TRBJ2-5 and V is TRBV5-6; D ambiguous. CDR3 in DNA: TGTGCCAGCAGCTTGCTAGAGACCCAGTACTTC. It specifies CASSLLETQYF.